This T cell receptor (beta chain) was sequenced in a study of CD8 T cells in ankylosing spondylitis. TCRdb re-analysed the 5' RACE reads in MiXCR, keeping a single row per CDR3 protein. Among some 250,000 distinct CDR3 sequences listed, 24% were seen once. This clonotype turned up a few times. This CDR3 contains 13 residues. Germline lookup yields CDR1 SGDLS and CDR2 YYNGEE. V lost 0 bases and J lost 10, with 8 bases in between. The sequence came from a male donor with ankylosing spondylitis or in good health (not recorded which). Sample: blood, either unsorted or a sorted T cell fraction (not recorded which). The chain uses TRBV9 and TRBJ1-6; D gene unclear. This CDR3 reads CASSVGGLSPLHF. CDR3 nucleotides: TGTGCCAGCAGCGTAGGGGGTTTGTCACCCCTCCACTTT.